A selection of T cell receptor beta chains follows, all from one sample in a study of a mutant IDH1 vaccine in newly diagnosed glioma. Repertoires were generated with immunoSEQ multiplex PCR, while TCRdb's copy carries only in-frame clones and drops some. The data show around 92,000 clones, 83% seen once. Source: PBMCs, taken from a glioma patient treated with radiotherapy, temozolomide or both. All receptors derive from a woman in her 50s with glioma. The CDR3 runs from the conserved cysteine through the conserved F or W. The D gene is left open where the match is weak. Only some rows state a clone size, as once, few, many or a class for expanded clones.

v_call	clone_size	d_call	j_call	cdr3_nt	cdr3_aa
TRBV9	-	-	TRBJ2-1	TGTGCCAGCAGCCCAGGAGGGTTTCGGGGGACTGAGCAGTTCTTC	CASSPGGFRGTEQFF
TRBV7-9	-	-	TRBJ1-1	TGTGCCAGCAGCTCGGACCTGACAGTGATGAACACTGAAGCTTTCTTT	CASSSDLTVMNTEAFF
TRBV6-6	-	-	TRBJ2-4	TGTGCCAGCAGTACTGTTGGGGGCGCTGGGTACTTC	CASSTVGGAGYF
TRBV5-4	-	TRBD1	TRBJ1-5	TGTGCCAGCAGCTCCGGACAGGGTGATCAGCCCCAGCATTTT	CASSSGQGDQPQHF
TRBV5-4	few	TRBD1	TRBJ1-1	TGTGCCAGCAGCTTGGGGGACAGGGCAGGAAACACTGAAGCTTTCTTT	CASSLGDRAGNTEAFF
TRBV30	-	-	TRBJ2-4	TGTGCCTGGTCCCTACGGGGGGCGGGGGCCAAAAACATTCAGTACTTC	CAWSLRGAGAKNIQYF
TRBV11-2	-	-	TRBJ1-4	TGTGCCAGCAGCTTAGGATCGGGGGCGGGTGAAAAACTGTTTTTT	CASSLGSGAGEKLFF
TRBV18	-	-	TRBJ1-5	TGTGCCAGCTCACCCGGCACAGGGATTAGCAATCAGCCCCAGCATTTT	CASSPGTGISNQPQHF
TRBV27	-	-	TRBJ2-2	TGTGCCAGCAGTCAAGGTACAGGGAATGCCGGGGAGCTGTTTTTT	CASSQGTGNAGELFF
TRBV4-1	-	-	TRBJ2-2	TGCGCCAGCAGCCAACTCACAGGGAACACCGGGGAGCTGTTTTTT	CASSQLTGNTGELFF
TRBV9	-	-	TRBJ1-4	TGTGCCAGCAGCGGCAGGGCCCTTAATGAAAAACTGTTTTTT	CASSGRALNEKLFF
TRBV6-5	-	-	TRBJ2-2	TGTGCCAGCAGTCGCGGTCGAGACACCGGGGAGCTGTTTTTT	CASSRGRDTGELFF
TRBV5-6	-	-	TRBJ2-7	TGTGCCAGCAGCTTTAATCGGGTATACGAGCAGTACTTC	CASSFNRVYEQYF
TRBV9	-	-	TRBJ1-2	TGTGCCAGCAGCGTAGTCTGGTACGGGGACGGCTACACCTTC	CASSVVWYGDGYTF
TRBV6-6	-	-	TRBJ1-3	TGTGCCACACTCCAACAGGTTAGGATGTCTGGAAACACCATATATTTT	CATLQQVRMSGNTIYF
TRBV5-1	few	TRBD1	TRBJ1-3	TGCGCCAGCAGGACAGGGGGAAACTCTGGAAACACCATATATTTT	CASRTGGNSGNTIYF
TRBV2	-	-	TRBJ1-2	TGTGCCAGCAGTGTAGGGCCAGATGGAAACTATGGCTACACCTTC	CASSVGPDGNYGYTF
TRBV6-5	-	-	TRBJ2-3	TGTGCCAGCACTAGGACACGCCTCACAGATACGCAGTATTTT	CASTRTRLTDTQYF
TRBV5-1	-	-	TRBJ2-7	TGCGCCAGCAGCCCTGGGGCAGGGGCCGACGACGAGCAGTACTTC	CASSPGAGADDEQYF
TRBV20-1	few	-	TRBJ1-2	TGCAGTGCTAGAGATACGGGGACGTACACCTTC	CSARDTGTYTF
TRBV19	-	-	TRBJ2-7	TGTGCCAGTAGTATTTCCAGGACCTACGAGCAGTACTTC	CASSISRTYEQYF
TRBV30	once	-	TRBJ1-6	TGTGCCTGGAGCCTGTGGAGGGGTGATTCACCCCTCCACTTT	CAWSLWRGDSPLHF
TRBV6-6	-	-	TRBJ2-7	TGTGCCAGCAGCGAAACCCGGGACTCCATCGAGCAGTACTTC	CASSETRDSIEQYF
TRBV29-1	-	-	TRBJ1-5	TGCAGCGTTGGCGAACGGAGCAATCAGCCCCAGCATTTT	CSVGERSNQPQHF
TRBV6-1	-	-	TRBJ1-2	TGTGCCAGCAGCGGACAGCAGCATTATGGCTACACCTTC	CASSGQQHYGYTF
TRBV29-1	few	-	TRBJ1-1	TGCAGCGTTGAAGTTGGGCAGAACACTGAAGCTTTCTTT	CSVEVGQNTEAFF
TRBV23-1	-	TRBD1	TRBJ1-5	TGCGCCAGCAAGTACGCACAGGGGCGGCTGGATCAGCCCCAGCATTTT	CASKYAQGRLDQPQHF